Sequencing of this T cell receptor (beta chain) was carried out in a study of cytomegalovirus exposure and HLA in healthy donors. Study-wide points: Among the CMV-associated chains, a few were confirmed in vitro as specific for CMV antigens.

In the case of this clone: Its antigen is undetermined.

Germline-derived CDR1 and CDR2 are SGDLS and YYNGEE. Trimming cost V 2 bases and J 2 bases; bases outside gene matches: 6. This CDR3 spans 15 amino acids. PCR involved 60 Vbeta and 13 Jbeta primers. TCRdb's table, derived via immunoSEQ multiplex PCR, lists solely in-frame clones and lacks some. The sample holds around 150,000 clones, approximately 80% seen once. The sequenced sample consisted of PBMCs. The chain has TRBV9 and TRBJ2-5; 7 bases align to TRBD2. The clonotype originates from a woman aged 40 to 50 in good health and CMV-seropositive. CDR3 sequence reads: CASSVGGLTQETQYF. The CDR3 coding sequence is TGTGCCAGCAGCGTGGGAGGGCTGACGCAAGAGACCCAGTACTTC.